The 26 T cell receptor beta chains below all came from one sample that was sequenced in a study of technical replicates of blood from a few donors. Sequenced by immunoSEQ multiplex PCR; TCRdb stores in-frame clones only, minus some. The data hold around 77,000 clones, with roughly 90% observed a single time. Sequenced material: T cells isolated from PBMCs. All receptors derive from a human donor in good health.

The V call is TRBV5-1, the J call TRBJ1-1; D call uncertain. Trimming cost V 3 bases and J 4 bases, with 13 bases left between them. The CDR3 is 14 amino acids. Germline CDR1 SGHRS, CDR2 YFSETQ. The CDR3 is CASSSWTFGTEAFF. The CDR3 DNA is TGCGCCAGCAGCTCGTGGACTTTTGGCACTGAAGCTTTCTTT.

The J gene is TRBJ2-7, the V gene TRBV6-5; D call uncertain. From germline, CDR1 is MNHEY and CDR2 SVGAGI. V lost 2 bases and J lost 1, with 15 bases in between. The CDR3 length is 16 residues. Here the CDR3 DNA reads TGTGCCAGCAGTTACCACCTCTACGCACAGTCCTACGAGCAGTACTTC. Its protein is CASSYHLYAQSYEQYF.

The genes are TRBV30 and TRBJ2-3; 8 bases fit TRBD1. Trimming took 4 bases from V and 0 from J; bases not matched to a gene: 3. This CDR3 has 14 residues. CDR1 and CDR2 from the germline V gene are GTSNPN and SVGIG (reference sequence). CDR3 loop: CAWTRDRSTDTQYF. DNA of the CDR3: TGTGCCTGGACCCGGGACAGGAGCACAGATACGCAGTATTTT. Full variable domain (missing parts from reference TRBV30 and TRBJ2-3): SQTIHQWPATLVQPVGSPLSLECTVEGTSNPNLYWYRQAAGRGLQLLFYSVGIGQISSEVPQNLSASRPQDRQFILSSKKLLLSDSGFYLCAWTRDRSTDTQYFGPGTRLTVL.

J is TRBJ2-7 and V is TRBV6-5; D not certain. Deletions cut 5 bases from V and 2 bases from J, with 10 bases between. This CDR3 has 13 amino acids. Germline V CDR1 and CDR2: MNHEY, SVGAGI. This CDR3 is CASSPGATYEQYF. The CDR3 bases are TGTGCCAGCAGTCCTGGAGCAACCTACGAGCAGTACTTC.

V and J are TRBV30 and TRBJ2-1; D might be TRBD1 (5 bases). Germline V gives CDR1 GTSNPN, CDR2 SVGIG (reference sequence). The CDR3 loop spans 13 amino acids. V was trimmed by 4 bases and J by 8 bases, leaving 15 bases between them. The CDR3 loop reads CAWNAGIRDEQFF. In DNA form, the CDR3 reads TGTGCCTGGAATGCAGGGATTCGCGATGAGCAGTTCTTC.

The chain has TRBV4-2 and TRBJ2-7; TRBD2 matches at 12 bases. The germline V gene has CDR1 LGHNA and CDR2 YNFKEQ. There are 14 residues in the CDR3. The J segment lost 4 bases and the V segment lost 3 bases, leaving 1 base of the junction unmatched. In nucleotides, the CDR3 is TGTGCCAGCAGCCATCTAGCGGGAGGGTACGAGCAGTACTTC. Translating gives CASSHLAGGYEQYF.

Regarding this clone: An end of the junction does not agree with germline; a read error may underlie this. This chain connects TRBV27 to TRBJ2-7; 10 nucleotides line up with TRBD2. The CDR3 is 13 residues long. Germline CDR1 is MNHEY and CDR2 is SMNVEV (reference sequence). DNA of the CDR3: TGTGCCAGCAGATTCCCCGGGACTAGCGTTATAGTTTTC. Translating it yields CASRFPGTSVIVF.

CDR3 in DNA: TGTGCCATCCCGGGACAGGGTGGACAGACCCAGTACTTC. It is translated as CAIPGQGGQTQYF. The V gene is TRBV7-9, the J gene TRBJ2-5; 9 bases are shared with TRBD1. The germline V gene encodes CDR1 SEHNR and CDR2 FQNEAQ (reference sequence). This CDR3 has 13 residues. V gave up 10 bases and J gave up 6 bases; unmatched junction bases: 9.

The rearrangement links TRBV28 to TRBJ1-3; weak D call: TRBD1 (5 bases). The CDR3 is made up of 15 amino acids. Germline assignment: CDR1 MDHEN and CDR2 SYDVKM. V shed 6 bases and J shed 4 bases, with 16 bases lying between them. For the CDR3, the DNA is TGTGCCAGCAGAAAAAGCAGGGAGGCCGGAAACACCATATATTTT. It codes for CASRKSREAGNTIYF. Full variable domain (rest looked up from reference TRBV28 and TRBJ1-3): DVKVTQSSRYLVKRTGEKVFLECVQDMDHENMFWYRQDPGLGLRLIYFSYDVKMKEKGDIPEGYSVSREKKERFSLILESASTNQTSMYLCASRKSREAGNTIYFGEGSWLTVV.

This chain joins TRBV29-1 and TRBJ1-2, with 8 bases that match TRBD1. The CDR3 is 14 residues long. With 6 bases clipped from V and 5 bases from J, the junction kept 11 bases outside the gene matches. Germline CDR1 and CDR2: SQVTM and ANQGSEA. The CDR3 DNA follows: TGCAGCGTGGCTGGTTCGACAGGGGAATATGGCTACACCTTC. Residues: CSVAGSTGEYGYTF.

The chain has TRBV2 and TRBJ2-1; D not certain. Trimming left V 0 bases short and J 8 bases short, with 8 bases between. Germline loops: CDR1 SNHLY, CDR2 FYNNEI. CDR3 size: 13 residues. For the CDR3, the DNA is TGTGCCAGCAGTGAAGCGCTTCCGGATGAGCAGTTCTTC. This sequence encodes CASSEALPDEQFF.

This sequence joins TRBV7-9 and TRBJ1-1, with D possibly TRBD1 on 5 matching bases. The CDR3 is 14 amino acids. Trimming left V 4 bases short and J 7 bases short, with 16 bases between. From germline, CDR1 is SEHNR and CDR2 FQNEAQ (reference sequence). The CDR3 reads CASSWAGTPHEAFF. The CDR3 DNA sequence: TGTGCCAGCAGCTGGGCGGGGACGCCTCATGAAGCTTTCTTT.

This chain uses TRBV27 with TRBJ1-1, with D possibly TRBD1 on 5 matching bases. V was shortened by 4 bases and J by 2 bases, with 17 bases between the two germline ends. The CDR3 consists of 16 residues. Germline-derived CDR1 and CDR2 are MNHEY and SMNVEV (reference sequence). CDR3: CASSSRSRQLNTEAFF. The CDR3 DNA sequence: TGTGCCAGCAGTTCACGTAGCAGACAGCTAAACACTGAAGCTTTCTTT.

The CDR3 is CATISGTSVAQYF. CDR3 sequence (DNA): TGTGCCACCATTTCAGGGACTAGCGTGGCCCAGTACTTC. The rearrangement uses TRBV2 and TRBJ2-5; the match to TRBD2 covers 10 bases. CDR1 is SNHLY and CDR2 is FYNNEI in the germline V gene. The CDR3 is 13 amino acids. V dropped 10 bases and J dropped 9; count of bases not matched to a gene: 11.

J is TRBJ1-1 and V is TRBV12-5, with 10 bases that match TRBD1. Germline CDR1 LGHNT, CDR2 FRNRAP. The CDR3 runs to 15 residues. Losses at the gene ends were 5 bases for V and 7 bases for J; bases not matched to a gene: 10. The CDR3, as DNA: TGTGCTAGTGGTACTAACGACAGGGGGCTCGGTGAAGCTTTCTTT. Its protein product is CASGTNDRGLGEAFF. Supplemented by reference TRBV12-5 and TRBJ1-1, the full variable domain reads DARVTQTPRHKVTEMGQEVTMRCQPILGHNTVFWYRQTMMQGLELLAYFRNRAPLDDSGMPKDRFSAEMPDATLATLKIQPSEPRDSAVYFCASGTNDRGLGEAFFGQGTRLTVV.

The chain is built from TRBV5-1 and TRBJ1-4; D not certain. Germline V gene sequence: CDR1 SGHRS, CDR2 YFSETQ. V was trimmed by 4 bases and J by 8 bases, leaving 12 bases between them. CDR3 length: 13 amino acids. The CDR3: CASSPGYPEKLFF. In nucleotides, the CDR3 is TGCGCCAGCAGCCCGGGGTATCCGGAAAAACTGTTTTTT.

V gene TRBV9 combines with J gene TRBJ2-7; the match to TRBD1 covers 9 bases. The length of the CDR3 is 14 residues. Germline lookup yields CDR1 SGDLS and CDR2 YYNGEE. The V gene end was trimmed by 3 bases and the J gene end by 4 bases; junction bases not matched to a gene: 5. In DNA, the CDR3 is TGTGCCAGCAGCGCCCGGACAGGGGAGTACGAGCAGTACTTC. This codes for CASSARTGEYEQYF.

The chain employs TRBV30 and TRBJ2-2; 10 nucleotides align to TRBD2. Trimming took 0 bases from V and 4 from J; bases not matched to a gene: 2. Germline lookup yields CDR1 GTSNPN and CDR2 SVGIG (reference sequence). The CDR3 contains 15 residues. The CDR3: CAWSVEREGTGELFF. Here the CDR3 DNA reads TGTGCCTGGAGTGTTGAGCGGGAGGGCACCGGGGAGCTGTTTTTT.

This clone has only one observation. This chain joins TRBV7-6 and TRBJ1-5; no firm D call. Looked up from germline, CDR1 is SGHVS and CDR2 is FNYEAQ. Trimming removed 0 bases at V and 7 bases at J, with 7 bases between. The CDR3 has 13 residues. CDR3 nucleotides: TGTGCCAGCAGCTTAGCGCTTAGACAGCCCCAGCATTTT. As protein: CASSLALRQPQHF.

The rearrangement joins TRBV29-1 to TRBJ2-5; D uncertain. The CDR3 loop spans 11 amino acids. The V and J ends lost 5 bases and 1 base respectively, with 5 bases between them. Per the germline V gene, CDR1 is SQVTM and CDR2 is ANQGSEA. CDR3 in amino acids: CSVLPQETQYF. The CDR3 region has the DNA TGCAGCGTTCTACCCCAAGAGACCCAGTACTTC.

The chain combines TRBV19 with TRBJ1-5; 10 bases are a match to TRBD1. CDR3 size: 13 residues. Germline V lookup: CDR1 LNHDA, CDR2 SQIVND (reference sequence). V dropped 6 bases and J dropped 4; count of bases not matched to a gene: 0. The CDR3 bases are TGTGCCAGTAGGGACAGGGGGAATCAGCCCCAGCATTTT. Amino acids: CASRDRGNQPQHF.

This sequence joins TRBV29-1 and TRBJ2-2; no definite D call. This CDR3 spans 11 amino acids. The germline V gene encodes CDR1 SQVTM and CDR2 ANQGSEA. The V end lost 5 bases, the J end lost 6 bases, and 7 bases lay between the germline ends. CDR3 sequence reads: CSVYGPGELFF. CDR3 coding DNA: TGCAGCGTTTATGGGCCCGGGGAGCTGTTTTTT.

Concerning this clone: An end of the junction does not agree with germline; a read error may underlie this. The chain combines TRBV7-7 with TRBJ2-3, with TRBD1 as a possible D gene (6 bases). The CDR3 length is 14 residues. Germline CDR1 reads SSHAT; CDR2 reads FNYEAQ (reference sequence). The CDR3 DNA follows: TGTGCTAGCAGCTTATTAGGGGGAACAGATACGCAGTATTTT. As protein: CASSLLGGTDTQYF.

This sequence joins TRBV6-5 and TRBJ1-1; 7 positions match TRBD1. Per germline, CDR1 MNHEY and CDR2 SVGAGI. V shed 1 base, J shed 5 bases, and the junction held 7 bases outside the gene matches. The CDR3 length is 15 residues. The CDR3 region has the DNA TGTGCCAGCAGTTACTTTACAGGGGCGCGAACTGAAGCTTTCTTT. It is translated as CASSYFTGARTEAFF.

The chain employs TRBV7-9 and TRBJ2-5, with D possibly being TRBD2 (6 bases). The length of the CDR3 is 14 residues. V gave up 2 bases and J gave up 5 bases, with 12 bases separating them. Germline CDR1 and CDR2: SEHNR and FQNEAQ (reference sequence). Here the CDR3 DNA reads TGTGCCAGCAGCTTAATTCCGGGAGCGGAGACCCAGTACTTC. Amino acid sequence: CASSLIPGAETQYF.

The rearrangement links TRBV7-3 to TRBJ1-1; D not certain. This CDR3 has 15 residues. V gave up 6 bases and J gave up 0 bases, with 14 bases separating them. Germline V gene data show CDR1 as SGHTA and CDR2 as FQGTGA. CDR3 residues: CASSHLLIMNTEAFF. The CDR3 nucleotides are TGTGCCAGCAGTCACCTACTTATAATGAACACTGAAGCTTTCTTT.